The sequence of this T cell receptor beta chain was determined in a study of technical replicates of blood from a handful of donors. Germline V CDR1 and CDR2: SGHRS, YFSETQ. The CDR3 runs 19 residues. After removal of 5 bases from V and 1 base from J, the junction contained 15 bases not matched to a gene. Clones were read by immunoSEQ multiplex PCR, and TCRdb kept only the in-frame ones, dropping some. The table records 55,000 to 80,000 clones, approximately 96% of them present only once. V is TRBV5-1 and J is TRBJ2-6, with 7 positions matching TRBD1. Sequencing was carried out using T cells isolated from PBMCs. This clonotype was obtained from a human donor in good health. CDR3 DNA sequence: TGCGCCAGCAGTTATATAGGGGGCGGAACTGGATCTGGGGCCAACGTCCTGACTTTC. It encodes CASSYIGGGTGSGANVLTF.